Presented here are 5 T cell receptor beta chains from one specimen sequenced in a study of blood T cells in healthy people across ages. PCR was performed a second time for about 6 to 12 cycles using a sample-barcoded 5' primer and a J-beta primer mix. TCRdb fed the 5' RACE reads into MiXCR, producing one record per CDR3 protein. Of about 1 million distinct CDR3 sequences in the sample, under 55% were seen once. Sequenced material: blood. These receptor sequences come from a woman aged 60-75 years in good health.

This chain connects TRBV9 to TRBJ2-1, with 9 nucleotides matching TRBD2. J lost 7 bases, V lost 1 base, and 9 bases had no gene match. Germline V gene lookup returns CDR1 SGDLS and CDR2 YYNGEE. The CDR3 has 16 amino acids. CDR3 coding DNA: TGTGCCAGCAGCGTAAGGGTATTAGCGGGAGCAAATGAGCAGTTCTTC. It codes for CASSVRVLAGANEQFF.

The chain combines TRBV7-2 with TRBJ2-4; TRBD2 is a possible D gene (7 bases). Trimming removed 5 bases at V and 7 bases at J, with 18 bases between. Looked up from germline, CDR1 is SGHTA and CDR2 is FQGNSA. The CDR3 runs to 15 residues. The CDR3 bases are TGTGCCAGCAGCCTAGGGGGGGGCGCGGGGAACATTCAGTACTTC. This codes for CASSLGGGAGNIQYF.

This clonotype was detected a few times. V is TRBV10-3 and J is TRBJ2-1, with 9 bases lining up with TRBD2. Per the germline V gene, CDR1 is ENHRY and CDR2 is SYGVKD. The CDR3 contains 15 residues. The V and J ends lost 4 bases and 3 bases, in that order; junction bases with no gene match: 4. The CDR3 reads CAISVSGRGYNEQFF. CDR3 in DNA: TGTGCCATCAGTGTTAGCGGGAGAGGCTACAATGAGCAGTTCTTC.

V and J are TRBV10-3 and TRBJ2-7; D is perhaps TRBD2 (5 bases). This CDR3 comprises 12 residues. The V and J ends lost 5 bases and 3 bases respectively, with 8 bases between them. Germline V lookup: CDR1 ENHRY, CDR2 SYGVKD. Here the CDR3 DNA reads TGTGCCATCAGTTTTAGCGACTACGAGCAGTACTTC. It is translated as CAISFSDYEQYF.

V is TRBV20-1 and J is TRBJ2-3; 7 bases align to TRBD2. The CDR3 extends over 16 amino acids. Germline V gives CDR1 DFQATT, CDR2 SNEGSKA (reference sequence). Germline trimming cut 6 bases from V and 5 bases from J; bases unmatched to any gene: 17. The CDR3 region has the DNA TGCAGTGCGTCTTCTCGCGGGAGTTCTCCGGAAGATACGCAGTATTTT. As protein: CSASSRGSSPEDTQYF.